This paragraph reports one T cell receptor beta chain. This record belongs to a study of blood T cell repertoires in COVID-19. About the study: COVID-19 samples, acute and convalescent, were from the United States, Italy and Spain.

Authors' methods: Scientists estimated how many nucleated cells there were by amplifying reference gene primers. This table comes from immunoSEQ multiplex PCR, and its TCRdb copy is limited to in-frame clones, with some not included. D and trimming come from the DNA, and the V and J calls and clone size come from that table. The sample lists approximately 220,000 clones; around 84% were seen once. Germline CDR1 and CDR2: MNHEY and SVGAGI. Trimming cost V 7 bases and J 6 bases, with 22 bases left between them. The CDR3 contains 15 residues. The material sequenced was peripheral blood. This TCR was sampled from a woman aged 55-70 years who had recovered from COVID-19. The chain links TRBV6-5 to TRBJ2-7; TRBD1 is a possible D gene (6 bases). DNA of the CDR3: TGTGCCAGCATATCGGGACATGGGGGCCGTACCGAGCAGTACTTC. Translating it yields CASISGHGGRTEQYF.